These 13 T cell receptor beta chains share one sample of origin, sequenced in a study of control samples from healthy donors and cancer patients (dated by TCRdb to the early 2020s). The library came from the immunoSEQ multiplex PCR assay. TCRdb took over this immuneACCESS table, retaining in-frame rearrangements with V and J assigned. Such tables are incomplete; in checked studies, under half of the missing clones stem from an unresolved V gene, and the remainder is unexplained. The table for this sample lists 140,000 or so clones; about 94% of them were counted only once. 12% to 15% of the sample goes to the ten largest clones. Source material: PBMCs. All receptors come from a man in his 60s with colorectal cancer.

The chain carries TRBV2 and TRBJ1-1; a possible D gene is TRBD1 (6 bases). The V gene's germline CDR1 is SNHLY and CDR2 FYNNEI. Trimming pared 4 bases from V and 5 bases from J, leaving 17 bases between. CDR3 length equals 15 residues. The CDR3 nucleotides are TGTGCCAGCAGTGCGGATTCAGGGGTTGAAACTGAAGCTTTCTTT. It yields the protein CASSADSGVETEAFF.

The chain joins TRBV7-7 to TRBJ2-3, with D perhaps being TRBD1 or TRBD2 (5 bases each). Germline V gene lookup returns CDR1 SSHAT and CDR2 FNYEAQ (reference sequence). V shed 5 bases and J shed 2 bases, with 14 bases lying between them. This CDR3 comprises 15 residues. CDR3 sequence reads: CASSPTVGDTDTQYF. As DNA, the CDR3 is TGTGCCAGCAGCCCAACTGTGGGGGACACAGATACGCAGTATTTT. The variable domain in full, completed from reference TRBV7-7 and TRBJ2-3, reads GAGVSQSPRYKVTKRGQDVTLRCDPISSHATLYWYQQALGQGPEFLTYFNYEAQPDKSGLPSDRFSAERPEGSISTLTIQRTEQRDSAMYRCASSPTVGDTDTQYFGPGTRLTVL.

This clone has a handful of counts. The chain combines TRBV5-1 with TRBJ1-2, with D maybe TRBD1 (5 bases). Germline loops: CDR1 SGHRS, CDR2 YFSETQ. Trimming took 0 bases from V and 8 from J, leaving 11 bases between them. The length of the CDR3 is 13 residues. CDR3 amino acids: CASSLAAEGGYTF. The CDR3 nucleotides read TGCGCCAGCAGCTTGGCCGCGGAGGGGGGCTACACCTTC.

This sequence joins TRBV6-1 and TRBJ2-7; D remains unclear. Germline assignment: CDR1 MNHNS and CDR2 SASEGT. The CDR3 totals 15 residues. Trimming cost V 1 base and J 2 bases, with 12 bases left between them. The CDR3 sequence: CASSEVPERAYEQYF. Written as DNA, the CDR3 is TGTGCCAGCAGTGAAGTGCCAGAACGGGCCTACGAGCAGTACTTC.

The chain combines TRBV6-6 with TRBJ2-7, with D hard to call. The germline V gene has CDR1 MNHNY and CDR2 SVGAGI (reference sequence). V was shortened by 5 bases and J by 0 bases, with 20 bases between the two germline ends. This CDR3 comprises 17 residues. CDR3 coding DNA: TGTGCCAGCAGTCCAGCTCATGGATCTTCTAGCTCCTACGAGCAGTACTTC. It translates to CASSPAHGSSSSYEQYF.

The V gene is TRBV10-3, the J gene TRBJ2-7, with D perhaps assigned TRBD1 or TRBD2 (5 bases each). The V and J ends lost 5 bases and 0 bases respectively, with 17 bases between them. The CDR3 runs 16 residues. CDR1 and CDR2 from the germline V gene are ENHRY and SYGVKD. The CDR3 DNA is TGTGCCATCAGTCTCACCGGGACGCGGAGCTCCTACGAGCAGTACTTC. Its translation is CAISLTGTRSSYEQYF.

The V call is TRBV25-1, the J call TRBJ1-1, with D perhaps matching TRBD1 (5 bases). Looked up from germline, CDR1 is MGHDK and CDR2 is SYGVNS. The V and J ends lost 9 bases and 0 bases respectively, with 8 bases between them. The CDR3 totals 12 residues. The CDR3 coding sequence is TGTGCCAGTACAGGAATGAACACTGAAGCTTTCTTT. Translating it yields CASTGMNTEAFF.

The chain links TRBV25-1 to TRBJ2-5, with D unresolved. The CDR3 is 12 residues long. V lost 3 bases and J lost 4, with 6 bases in between. Germline V gene sequence: CDR1 MGHDK, CDR2 SYGVNS. The CDR3 region has the DNA TGTGCCAGCAGTGATTGGGGAGAGACCCAGTACTTC. Translated, it gives CASSDWGETQYF.

The DNA of the CDR3 is TGTGCCAGCAGCGACAGGGCCAATCAGCCCCAGCATTTT. Residues: CASSDRANQPQHF. The rearrangement uses TRBV6-2 or TRBV6-3 and TRBJ1-5, with 7 bases aligning to TRBD1. Germline CDR1 is MNHEY and CDR2 is SVGEGT. This CDR3 region has 13 residues. Unmatched junction bases numbered 2, after V lost 6 bases and J lost 3 bases.

The CDR3 bases are TGTGCCAGCGGTAGAGGGGTGAACACCGGGGAGCTGTTTTTT. Translation gives CASGRGVNTGELFF. The chain links TRBV27 to TRBJ2-2; D may correspond to TRBD1 or TRBD2 (5 bases each). There are 14 residues in the CDR3. V lost 8 bases to trimming and J lost 1 base, with 11 bases between them. CDR1 MNHEY and CDR2 SMNVEV come from the germline V gene (reference sequence).

The rearrangement uses TRBV28 and TRBJ1-5; D is possibly TRBD1 (5 bases). CDR1 is MDHEN, CDR2 SYDVKM, per germline. This CDR3 is 15 amino acids long. V was shortened by 2 bases and J by 2 bases, with 10 bases between the two germline ends. CDR3 nucleotide sequence: TGTGCCAGCAGTTTAGGAGGCAGGGGCAATCAGCCCCAGCATTTT. This codes for CASSLGGRGNQPQHF.

This chain uses TRBV27 with TRBJ1-4; D uncertain. The CDR3 has 12 amino acids. The germline CDR1 and CDR2 sequences are MNHEY and SMNVEV (reference sequence). V was trimmed by 8 bases and J by 5 bases, leaving 9 bases between them. CDR3 in amino acids: CASGFGNEKLFF. CDR3 nucleotides: TGTGCCAGCGGCTTCGGGAATGAAAAACTGTTTTTT.

The rearrangement uses TRBV5-1 and TRBJ1-2; unclear D gene. Trimming shortened V by 0 bases and J by 8 bases, and 23 bases separated the two germline ends. The CDR3 has 17 amino acids. The germline V gene encodes CDR1 SGHRS and CDR2 YFSETQ. This chain's CDR3 is CASSLEPGGPNTGGYTF. The CDR3 DNA reads as TGCGCCAGCAGCTTGGAGCCGGGCGGCCCCAACACCGGGGGCTACACCTTC.